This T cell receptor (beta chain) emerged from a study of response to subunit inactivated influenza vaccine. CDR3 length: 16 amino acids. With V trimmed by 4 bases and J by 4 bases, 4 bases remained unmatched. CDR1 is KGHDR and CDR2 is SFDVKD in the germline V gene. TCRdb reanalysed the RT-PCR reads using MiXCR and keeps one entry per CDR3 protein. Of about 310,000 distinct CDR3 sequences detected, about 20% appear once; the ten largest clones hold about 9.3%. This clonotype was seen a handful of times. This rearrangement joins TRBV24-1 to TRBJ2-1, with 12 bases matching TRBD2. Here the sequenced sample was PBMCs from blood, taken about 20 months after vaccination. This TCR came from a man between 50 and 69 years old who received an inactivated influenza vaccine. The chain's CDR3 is CATSEPTSGSYNEQFF. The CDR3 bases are TGTGCCACCAGTGAACCGACTAGCGGGAGTTACAATGAGCAGTTCTTC.